The rows below give T cell receptor beta chains drawn from one sample of a study of cytomegalovirus exposure and HLA in healthy donors. Repertoires were generated with immunoSEQ multiplex PCR, while TCRdb's copy carries only in-frame clones and drops some. Its table records about 32,000 clones. Specimen: PBMCs. The origin of the receptors is a female donor in good health and CMV-seronegative. Each CDR3 is given with its conserved first and last residue. Fields, in order: clone size, D gene, V gene, J gene, CDR3 protein, CDR3 DNA. The D gene is left open where the match is weak. Clone size is shown for a subset of rows, as once, few, many or a class of expanded clone.

>.|TRBD1|TRBV7-8|TRBJ2-7
CASSSVDRGSYEQYF
TGTGCCAGCAGCTCCGTCGACAGGGGGTCCTACGAGCAGTACTTC
>.|.|TRBV28|TRBJ2-7
CASSYPMGVGGYEQYF
TGTGCCAGCAGTTATCCGATGGGGGTAGGGGGCTACGAGCAGTACTTC
>.|.|TRBV11-1|TRBJ2-7
CASSLDPRDEQYF
TGTGCCAGCAGCTTAGATCCCAGGGACGAGCAGTACTTC
>.|.|TRBV27|TRBJ1-1
CASSFGGPNTEAFF
TGTGCCAGCAGTTTTGGGGGCCCTAACACTGAAGCTTTCTTT
>.|.|TRBV4-3|TRBJ1-2
CAPSQDLGQGTRNYGYTF
TGCGCCCCCAGCCAAGATTTGGGGCAGGGGACGAGAAACTATGGCTACACCTTC
>.|TRBD1|TRBV7-2|TRBJ1-5
CASSYTGANQPQHF
TGTGCCAGCAGCTACACAGGGGCAAATCAGCCCCAGCATTTT
>.|TRBD1|TRBV6-4|TRBJ2-2
CASSDSGGNTGELFF
TGTGCCAGCAGTGACTCAGGGGGCAACACCGGGGAGCTGTTTTTT
>.|TRBD1|TRBV5-1|TRBJ2-7
CASSSPGTGTYEQYF
TGCGCCAGCAGCTCCCCCGGGACAGGGACCTACGAGCAGTACTTC
>.|.|TRBV5-8|TRBJ1-1
CASSHTPGTEAFF
TGTGCCAGCAGCCACACCCCTGGCACTGAAGCTTTCTTT
>.|.|TRBV19|TRBJ2-7
CASSKGYLSYEQYF
TGTGCCAGTAGTAAGGGGTACCTCTCCTACGAGCAGTACTTC
>.|TRBD2|TRBV9|TRBJ2-5
CASSALAGGPETQYF
TGTGCCAGCAGCGCGCTAGCGGGGGGGCCGGAGACCCAGTACTTC
>.|.|TRBV7-9|TRBJ2-7
CASSRGSGGTSYEQYF
TGTGCCAGCAGCCGGGGGAGCGGAGGCACCTCCTACGAGCAGTACTTC
>.|TRBD1|TRBV7-9|TRBJ2-2
CASSFPGQGNTGELFF
TGTGCCAGCAGCTTTCCTGGACAGGGAAACACCGGGGAGCTGTTTTTT
>.|TRBD2|TRBV6-5|TRBJ2-7
CASSSLAGGVLDEQYF
TGTGCCAGCAGTTCCCTAGCGGGGGGGGTTTTGGACGAGCAGTACTTC
>.|TRBD2|TRBV7-2|TRBJ2-3
CASSSGLAGGRSTDTQYF
TGTGCCAGCAGCTCGGGACTAGCGGGGGGCCGGAGCACAGATACGCAGTATTTT
>.|TRBD1|TRBV19|TRBJ1-6
CASSTTGASNSPLHF
TGTGCCAGTAGTACTACAGGGGCAAGTAATTCACCCCTCCACTTT
>.|.|TRBV15|TRBJ1-5
CATSRQGSNQPQHF
TGTGCCACCAGCAGACAGGGTAGCAATCAGCCCCAGCATTTT
>.|.|TRBV6-5|TRBJ2-4
CASSPTIVPKNIQYF
TGTGCCAGCAGCCCTACGATAGTTCCGAAAAACATTCAGTACTTC
>.|.|TRBV29-1|TRBJ1-1
CSVGGGNTEAFF
TGCAGCGTTGGGGGGGGTAACACTGAAGCTTTCTTT
>.|.|TRBV4-2|TRBJ2-2
CASSQQGTNTGELFF
TGTGCCAGCAGCCAACAGGGGACGAACACCGGGGAGCTGTTTTTT
>.|.|TRBV4-3|TRBJ2-7
CASSQMEQSSYEQYF
TGCGCCAGCAGCCAAATGGAGCAGAGCTCCTACGAGCAGTACTTC
>.|TRBD1|TRBV4-2|TRBJ2-6
CASSSEQGSGANVLTF
TGTGCCAGCAGCTCCGAACAGGGGTCCGGGGCCAACGTCCTGACTTTC
>.|.|TRBV11-3|TRBJ1-1
CASSLGRGYTEAFF
TGTGCCAGCAGCTTAGGTCGGGGTTACACTGAAGCTTTCTTT
>.|.|TRBV2|TRBJ2-3
CASGPRADTQYF
TGTGCCAGTGGCCCTCGGGCAGATACGCAGTATTTT
>.|.|TRBV15|TRBJ2-6
CATSSGSGANVLTF
TGTGCCACCAGCTCAGGCTCTGGGGCCAACGTCCTGACTTTC
>medium-sized|.|TRBV10-3|TRBJ2-1
CAISDRQDNEQFF
TGTGCCATCAGTGATAGACAGGACAATGAGCAGTTCTTC
>.|TRBD1|TRBV19|TRBJ2-3
CASSIIGTEWGTDTQYF
TGTGCCAGTAGTATCATCGGGACAGAGTGGGGCACAGATACGCAGTATTTT
>.|.|TRBV5-6|TRBJ2-7
CASSSGLFVSYEQYF
TGTGCCAGCAGCTCGGGACTGTTCGTCTCCTACGAGCAGTACTTC
>.|TRBD1|TRBV10-3|TRBJ1-2
CAISPGTGKEGYGYTF
TGTGCCATCAGTCCCGGGACAGGGAAGGAGGGCTATGGCTACACCTTC
>.|.|TRBV7-9|TRBJ1-3
CASSPDSRSGNTIYF
TGTGCCAGCAGCCCTGACAGCCGCTCTGGAAACACCATATATTTT
>.|TRBD1|TRBV7-7|TRBJ2-5
CASSLELTGEETQYF
TGTGCTAGCAGCCTGGAGCTAACAGGGGAAGAGACCCAGTACTTC
>.|.|TRBV7-8|TRBJ2-1
CASSPVLGGGEQFF
TGTGCCAGCAGCCCAGTTTTGGGGGGAGGCGAGCAGTTCTTC
>.|.|TRBV6-5|TRBJ1-2
CASSYSGGNYGYTF
TGTGCCAGCAGTTACTCTGGAGGGAACTATGGCTACACCTTC
>.|TRBD2|TRBV7-6|TRBJ2-2
CAIGEGIAHTGELFF
TGTGCCATCGGGGAGGGGATCGCCCACACCGGGGAGCTGTTTTTT
>.|.|TRBV4-3|TRBJ2-5
CASSQDLIRENQYF
TGCGCCAGCAGCCAAGATCTGATCCGAGAGAACCAGTACTTC
>.|TRBD1|TRBV30|TRBJ1-3
CAWSLTGGNTIYF
TGTGCCTGGAGTCTGACAGGGGGAAACACCATATATTTT
>.|.|TRBV10-3|TRBJ2-7
CAISSANEQYF
TGTGCCATCAGCTCCGCTAACGAGCAGTACTTC
>.|TRBD1|TRBV9|TRBJ1-1
CASSGEQGQNTEAFF
TGTGCCAGCAGCGGGGAACAGGGGCAGAACACTGAAGCTTTCTTT
>.|.|TRBV6-4|TRBJ2-3
CASSAGVGSTDTQYF
TGCGCCAGCAGCGCCGGAGTAGGTAGCACAGATACGCAGTATTTT
>.|TRBD1|TRBV6-5|TRBJ1-1
CASSYYGQGSEAFF
TGTGCCAGCAGTTACTACGGACAGGGCAGTGAAGCTTTCTTT
>.|TRBD1|TRBV5-1|TRBJ2-7
CASSGDRGSTYEQYF
TGCGCCAGCAGCGGAGACAGGGGGTCCACCTACGAGCAGTACTTC
>.|TRBD1|TRBV11-2|TRBJ2-7
CASSARTGNYYEQYF
TGTGCCAGCAGCGCCCGGACAGGGAATTACTACGAGCAGTACTTC
>.|.|TRBV19|TRBJ2-7
CASRGQGLTYEQYF
TGTGCCAGTAGGGGTCAGGGGTTAACCTACGAGCAGTACTTC
>.|TRBD1|TRBV5-4|TRBJ1-2
CASSYRDSAYGYTF
TGTGCCAGCAGCTACCGGGACAGCGCCTATGGCTACACCTTC
>.|.|TRBV19|TRBJ2-1
CASQTTVRSEQFF
TGTGCCAGCCAAACGACAGTTAGAAGTGAGCAGTTCTTC
>.|TRBD1|TRBV11-2|TRBJ2-7
CASSPRTTPGTGEYEQYF
TGTGCCAGCAGCCCTCGGACTACTCCCGGGACAGGGGAATACGAGCAGTACTTC
>.|.|TRBV19|TRBJ1-3
CASTKRGNTIYF
TGTGCCAGTACCAAGCGTGGAAACACCATATATTTT
>.|.|TRBV12-5|TRBJ1-5
CASGATGSSNQPQHF
TGTGCTAGTGGTGCCACAGGGAGTAGCAATCAGCCCCAGCATTTT
>.|TRBD1|TRBV9|TRBJ2-4
CASSTGTVDIQYF
TGTGCCAGCAGCACTGGGACAGTGGACATTCAGTACTTC
>.|TRBD1|TRBV7-9|TRBJ2-7
CASVPGQGAYEQYF
TGTGCCAGCGTTCCGGGACAGGGGGCGTACGAACAGTACTTC
>.|.|TRBV4-1|TRBJ2-7
CASSQVYRAGYEQYF
TGCGCCAGCAGCCAAGTATACAGGGCGGGCTACGAGCAGTACTTC